The 12 T cell receptor beta chains listed next were all sequenced from one sample in a study of T cells in Graves' hyperthyroidism and ophthalmopathy. Amplified TCR beta CDR3 regions came from RNA transcripts. Using the HTBI primer set, a first-round RT-PCR was run on the TCR CDR3. TCRdb fed the multiplex PCR reads into MiXCR, producing one record per CDR3 protein. The data show 360,000 or so distinct CDR3 sequences, around 15% seen once. Sequences were obtained from blood. These receptors were obtained from a woman between 55 and 75 years old with Graves' ophthalmopathy.

This clonotype showed up just a few times. A much larger clone lies one base from this, so it may be a read error. This chain links TRBV28 with TRBJ2-1; weak D call: TRBD1 (6 bases). The germline V gene encodes CDR1 MDHEN and CDR2 SYDVKM. Between the trimmed V and J ends, which lost 2 bases and 5 bases, there was a span of 13 bases. This CDR3 is built from 15 residues. The DNA of the CDR3 is TGTGCCAGCAGTTTAGCGGGCAGGGGCCACAATGAGCAGTTCTTC. Translation: CASSLAGRGHNEQFF. The whole variable domain, filled in from reference TRBV28 and TRBJ2-1, reads DVKVTQSSRYLVKRTGEKVFLECVQDMDHENMFWYRQDPGLGLRLIYFSYDVKMKEKGDIPEGYSVSREKKERFSLILESASTNQTSMYLCASSLAGRGHNEQFFGPGTRLTVL.

The table lists this clonotype with a few counts. This chain links TRBV7-9 with TRBJ2-7; TRBD2 aligns across 12 bases. V trimming: 1 base; J trimming: 9 bases; junction bases outside the gene matches: 7. CDR1 and CDR2 from the germline V gene are SEHNR and FQNEAQ (reference sequence). The CDR3 has 15 amino acids. The CDR3 reads CASSLGLAGALGQYF. The CDR3 DNA reads TGTGCCAGCAGCTTAGGACTAGCGGGAGCTTTAGGGCAGTACTTC.

This clonotype was observed a handful of times. The J gene is TRBJ2-1, the V gene TRBV11-2, with 9 bases lining up with TRBD2. The CDR3 runs 17 residues. From germline, CDR1 is SGHAT and CDR2 FQNNGV. Unmatched junction bases numbered 12, after V lost 4 bases and J lost 5 bases. The CDR3 DNA follows: TGTGCCAGCAGCTCAGCGGTAGCGGGAGTAGGAAACAATGAGCAGTTCTTC. Amino acid sequence: CASSSAVAGVGNNEQFF.

This clonotype was recorded at least ten times. This chain joins TRBV3-1 and TRBJ2-7; the D is unclear. The germline V gene encodes CDR1 LGHDT and CDR2 YNNKEL (reference sequence). With 0 bases removed from V and 4 bases from J, the gap between germline ends came to 10 bases. The CDR3 spans 14 residues. DNA of the CDR3: TGTGCCAGCAGCCAAGATCATTGGGCTTACGAGCAGTACTTC. It translates to CASSQDHWAYEQYF.

This clonotype was detected many times. This chain connects TRBV5-1 to TRBJ2-7, with D tentatively TRBD1 (5 bases). This CDR3 has 15 residues. The V end was cut by 2 bases, the J end by 4 bases, with 16 bases between. Germline CDR1 and CDR2: SGHRS and YFSETQ. CDR3 region: CASSLFQGAKYEQYF. Here the CDR3 DNA reads TGCGCCAGCAGCTTATTTCAAGGGGCAAAATACGAGCAGTACTTC.

This clonotype was found many times. The chain joins TRBV2 to TRBJ2-7; no clear D. V dropped 6 bases and J dropped 2 bases, with 11 bases sitting between them. The CDR3 is 13 residues long. Germline V CDR1 and CDR2: SNHLY, FYNNEI. The CDR3 sequence: CASRGLTAYEQYF. CDR3 DNA sequence: TGTGCCAGCAGAGGTTTAACAGCCTACGAGCAGTACTTC.

Ten or more counts support this clonotype. The chain couples TRBV12-3 or TRBV12-4 to TRBJ2-3; D may be TRBD2 (6 bases). Trimming removed 3 bases from V and 4 bases from J, with 11 bases in between. This CDR3 has 14 amino acids. CDR3 residues: CASSLAGRSDTQYF. CDR3 DNA: TGTGCCAGCAGTTTGGCGGGACGATCAGATACGCAGTATTTT.

This clonotype was seen at least ten times. V and J are TRBV27 and TRBJ2-7, with TRBD2 identical over 13 bases. This CDR3 is 14 amino acids long. Germline V gene lookup returns CDR1 MNHEY and CDR2 SMNVEV (reference sequence). V lost 6 bases and J lost 6; bases outside the gene matches: 5. CDR3 in amino acids: CASSELAGGGEQYF. The CDR3 DNA reads TGTGCCAGCAGCGAACTAGCGGGAGGGGGCGAGCAGTACTTC.

This clonotype occurred many times. The chain couples TRBV28 to TRBJ2-3, with 8 bases matching TRBD1. V was clipped by 4 bases and J by 4 bases; unmatched bases: 7. Germline assignment: CDR1 MDHEN and CDR2 SYDVKM. The CDR3 length is 15 residues. CDR3: CASSSPGQGADTQYF. In nucleotides, the CDR3 is TGTGCCAGCAGTTCCCCCGGACAGGGCGCAGATACGCAGTATTTT.

The sample holds many counts of this clonotype. The rearrangement links TRBV12-3 or TRBV12-4 to TRBJ2-2; 12 bases are shared with TRBD2. The V gene end was trimmed by 7 bases and the J gene end by 7 bases; junction bases not matched to a gene: 4. The CDR3 sequence is 14 residues long. The CDR3 DNA sequence: TGTGCCAGCAAGTCTAGCGGGAGGGTCGGGGAGCTGTTTTTT. Translated: CASKSSGRVGELFF.

This rearrangement joins TRBV6-2 or TRBV6-3 to TRBJ1-5, with 8 nucleotides matching TRBD1. CDR1 and CDR2 (germline): MNHEY, SVGEGT. Unmatched junction bases numbered 19, after V lost 2 bases and J lost 4 bases. The CDR3 contains 20 residues. The CDR3 here is CASSYISDRGAHLRNQPQHF. CDR3 sequence (DNA): TGTGCCAGCAGTTACATCTCAGACAGGGGAGCACACCTTAGGAATCAGCCCCAGCATTTT.

This clonotype was counted a few times. This chain connects TRBV5-5 to TRBJ2-1; 9 positions agree with TRBD2. The CDR3 covers 15 residues. The V gene's germline CDR1 is SGHKS and CDR2 YYEKEE (reference sequence). Trimming took 4 bases from V and 5 from J; bases not matched to a gene: 7. CDR3 region: CASSRGTSRDNEQFF. The CDR3 DNA sequence: TGTGCCAGCAGCCGAGGGACTAGCAGAGACAATGAGCAGTTCTTC.